Each of the 5 T cell receptor beta chains below was sequenced from the same sample in a study of blood T cell repertoires in COVID-19. Sequencing was performed with immunoSEQ multiplex PCR; in TCRdb, only in-frame clones are kept and a portion is missing. This table has 75,000 to 95,000 clones, approximately 90% appearing once. The source material was peripheral blood. Receptors were obtained from a human donor in a cohort sampled during active COVID-19.

This chain uses TRBV5-1 with TRBJ1-1, with 8 bases aligning to TRBD1. Germline CDR1 is SGHRS and CDR2 is YFSETQ. Germline trimming cut 5 bases from V and 8 bases from J; bases unmatched to any gene: 11. The CDR3 sequence is 14 residues long. In DNA, the CDR3 is TGCGCCAGCAGAAGTACAGGGGGTTCACTCGAAGCTTTCTTT. This sequence encodes CASRSTGGSLEAFF.

The V gene is TRBV2, the J gene TRBJ2-5; 13 bases fit TRBD2. Looked up from germline, CDR1 is SNHLY and CDR2 is FYNNEI. V lost 5 bases and J lost 4; bases outside the gene matches: 4. The length of the CDR3 is 15 residues. The CDR3: CASSQTSGGRETQYF. CDR3 bases: TGTGCCAGCAGTCAGACTAGCGGGGGGAGAGAGACCCAGTACTTC. Full variable domain (rest looked up from reference TRBV2 and TRBJ2-5): EPEVTQTPSHQVTQMGQEVILRCVPISNHLYFYWYRQILGQKVEFLVSFYNNEISEKSEIFDDQFSVERPDGSNFTLKIRSTKLEDSAMYFCASSQTSGGRETQYFGPGTRLLVL.

The chain combines TRBV28 with TRBJ2-1, with 8 nucleotides matching TRBD1. The CDR3 runs 14 residues. V dropped 3 bases and J dropped 4; count of bases not matched to a gene: 2. Germline CDR1 and CDR2: MDHEN and SYDVKM. CDR3 in amino acids: CASSFWDRYNEQFF. In DNA form, the CDR3 reads TGTGCCAGCAGTTTTTGGGACAGGTACAATGAGCAGTTCTTC.

This chain connects TRBV6-1 to TRBJ1-1, with 9 bases lining up with TRBD1. Germline assignment: CDR1 MNHNS and CDR2 SASEGT. V was clipped by 1 base and J by 5 bases; unmatched bases: 5. The CDR3 has 15 residues. The CDR3 region has the DNA TGTGCCAGCAGTGAAGACACAGGGGGCTGGACTGAAGCTTTCTTT. Its protein product is CASSEDTGGWTEAFF.

The chain carries TRBV19 and TRBJ1-2, with TRBD1 matching 8 bases. The CDR3 extends over 14 amino acids. Losses at the gene ends were 3 bases for V and 7 bases for J; bases not matched to a gene: 7. Germline lookup yields CDR1 LNHDA and CDR2 SQIVND (reference sequence). CDR3 bases: TGTGCCAGTAGTATCTCCAGGGGGCTTTCTGGCTACACCTTC. This sequence encodes CASSISRGLSGYTF.